This TCR beta chain was obtained from a study of early T cells in non-severe SARS-CoV-2 infection. About the research overall: The study sequenced bulk RNA from unsorted whole blood, with chains unpaired. Study results and caveats: VDJdb-based annotation leaned toward anti-spike CD8 responses and missed private and CD4 specificities.

Unique molecular identifiers were added to individual cDNA molecules. One entry per CDR3 protein results from TCRdb running MiXCR on the 5' RACE reads. The repertoire holds roughly 61,000 distinct CDR3 sequences, with roughly an eighth as singletons. The CDR3 has 13 amino acids. The V and J ends lost 1 base and 12 bases respectively, with 13 bases between them. CDR1 is LGHNA, CDR2 YSLEER, per germline. Remarks on this clonotype: Its antigen is not known.

This sequence was found in an adult who was a healthcare worker with PCR-confirmed SARS-CoV-2 infection or an uninfected control (not recorded which). The chain recombines TRBV4-3 with TRBJ2-1; D unresolved. The specimen was whole blood, collected at baseline. CDR3 in amino acids: CASSQGGPSGQFF. CDR3 in DNA: TGCGCCAGCAGCCAAGGGGGTCCTTCCGGGCAGTTCTTC.